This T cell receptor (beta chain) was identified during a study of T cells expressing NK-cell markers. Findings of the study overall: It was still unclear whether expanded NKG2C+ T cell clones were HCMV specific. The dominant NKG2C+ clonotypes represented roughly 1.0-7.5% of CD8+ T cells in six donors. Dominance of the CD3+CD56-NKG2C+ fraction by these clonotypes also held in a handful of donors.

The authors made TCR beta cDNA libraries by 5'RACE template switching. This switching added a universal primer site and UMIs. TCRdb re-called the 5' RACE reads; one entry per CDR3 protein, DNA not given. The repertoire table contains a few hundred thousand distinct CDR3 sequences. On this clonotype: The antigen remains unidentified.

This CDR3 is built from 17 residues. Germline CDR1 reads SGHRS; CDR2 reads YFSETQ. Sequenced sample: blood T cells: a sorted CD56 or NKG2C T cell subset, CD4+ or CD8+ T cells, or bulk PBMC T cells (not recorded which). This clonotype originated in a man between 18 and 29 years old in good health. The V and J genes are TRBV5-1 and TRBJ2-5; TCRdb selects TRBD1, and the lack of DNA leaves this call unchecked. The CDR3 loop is CASSPGREVGSQETQYF.